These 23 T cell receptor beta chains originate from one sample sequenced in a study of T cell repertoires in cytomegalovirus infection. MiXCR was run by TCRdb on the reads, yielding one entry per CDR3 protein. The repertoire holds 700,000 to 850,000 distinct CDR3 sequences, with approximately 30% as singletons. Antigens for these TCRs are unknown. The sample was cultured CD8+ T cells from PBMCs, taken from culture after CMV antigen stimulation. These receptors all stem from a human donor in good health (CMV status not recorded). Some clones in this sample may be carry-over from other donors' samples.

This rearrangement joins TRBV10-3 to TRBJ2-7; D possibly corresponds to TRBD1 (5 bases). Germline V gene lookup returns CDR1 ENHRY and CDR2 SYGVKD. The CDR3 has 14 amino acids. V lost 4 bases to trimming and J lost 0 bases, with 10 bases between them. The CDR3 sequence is CAISARAGSYEQYV. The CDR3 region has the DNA TGTGCCATCAGTGCCAGGGCTGGCTCCTACGAGCAGTACGTC.

Here the CDR3 reads CASSSTYGQESTDTQYF. Here the CDR3 DNA reads TGTGCCAGCAGCTCAACTTACGGACAGGAAAGCACAGATACGCAGTATTTT. The gene calls are TRBV7-6 and TRBJ2-3; TRBD1 aligns across 7 bases. CDR1 is SGHVS, CDR2 FNYEAQ, per germline. This CDR3 comprises 17 residues. Unmatched junction bases numbered 10, after V lost 4 bases and J lost 0 bases.

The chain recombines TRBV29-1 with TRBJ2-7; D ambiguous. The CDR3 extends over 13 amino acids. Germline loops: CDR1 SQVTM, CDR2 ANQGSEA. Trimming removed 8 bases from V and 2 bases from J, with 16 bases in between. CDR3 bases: TGCAGCATCCTCACGGATGAAGCCTACGAGCAGTACTTC. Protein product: CSILTDEAYEQYF.

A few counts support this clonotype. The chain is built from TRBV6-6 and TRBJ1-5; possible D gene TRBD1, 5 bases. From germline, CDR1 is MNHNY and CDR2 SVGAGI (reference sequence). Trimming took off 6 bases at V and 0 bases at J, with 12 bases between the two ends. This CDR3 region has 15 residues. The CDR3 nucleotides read TGTGCCAGCAGCCCCTTTACAGGTAGCAATCAGCCCCAGCATTTT. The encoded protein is CASSPFTGSNQPQHF.

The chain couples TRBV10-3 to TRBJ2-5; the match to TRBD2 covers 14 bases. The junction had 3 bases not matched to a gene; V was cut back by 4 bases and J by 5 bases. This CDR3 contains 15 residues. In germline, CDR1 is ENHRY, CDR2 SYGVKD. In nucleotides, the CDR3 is TGTGCCATCAGTGGACTAGCGGGGGGGCAGGAGACCCAGTACTTC. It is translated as CAISGLAGGQETQYF.

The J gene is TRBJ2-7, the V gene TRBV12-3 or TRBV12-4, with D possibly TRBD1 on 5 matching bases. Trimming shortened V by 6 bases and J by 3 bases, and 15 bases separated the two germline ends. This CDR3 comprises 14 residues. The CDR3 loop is CASSVTTANYEQYF. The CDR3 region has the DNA TGTGCCAGCAGCGTAACGACAGCCAACTACGAGCAGTACTTC.

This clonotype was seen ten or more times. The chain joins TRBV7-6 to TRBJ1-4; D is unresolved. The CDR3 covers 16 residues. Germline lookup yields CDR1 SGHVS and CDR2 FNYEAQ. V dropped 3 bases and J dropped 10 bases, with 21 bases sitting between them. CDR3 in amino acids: CASSFSAGGPELKLFF. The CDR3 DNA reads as TGTGCCAGCAGCTTCTCCGCCGGAGGCCCGGAGTTAAAACTGTTTTTT. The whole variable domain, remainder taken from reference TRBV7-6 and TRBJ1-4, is GAGVSQSPRYKVTKRGQDVALRCDPISGHVSLYWYRQALGQGPEFLTYFNYEAQQDKSGLPNDRFSAERPEGSISTLTIQRTEQRDSAMYRCASSFSAGGPELKLFFGSGTQLSVL.

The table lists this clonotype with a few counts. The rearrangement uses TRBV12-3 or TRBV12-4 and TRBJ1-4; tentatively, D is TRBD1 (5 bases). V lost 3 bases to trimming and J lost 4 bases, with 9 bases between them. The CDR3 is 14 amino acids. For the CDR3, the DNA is TGTGCCAGCAGTTTCTCACAGGTTAATGAAAAACTGTTTTTT. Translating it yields CASSFSQVNEKLFF.

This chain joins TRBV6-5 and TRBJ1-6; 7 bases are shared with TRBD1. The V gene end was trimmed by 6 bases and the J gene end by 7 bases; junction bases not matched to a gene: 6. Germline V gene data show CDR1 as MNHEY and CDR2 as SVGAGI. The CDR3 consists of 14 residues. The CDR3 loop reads CASRLQGYNSPLHF. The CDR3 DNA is TGTGCCAGCAGGTTACAGGGGTACAATTCACCCCTCCACTTT.

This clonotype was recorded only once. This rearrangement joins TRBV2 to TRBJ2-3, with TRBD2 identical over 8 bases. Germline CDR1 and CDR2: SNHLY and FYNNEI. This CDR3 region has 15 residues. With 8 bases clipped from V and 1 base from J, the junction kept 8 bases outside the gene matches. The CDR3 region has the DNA TGTGCCAGCCCGGGAGGGCTAGCTCGCACAGATACGCAGTATTTT. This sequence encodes CASPGGLARTDTQYF.

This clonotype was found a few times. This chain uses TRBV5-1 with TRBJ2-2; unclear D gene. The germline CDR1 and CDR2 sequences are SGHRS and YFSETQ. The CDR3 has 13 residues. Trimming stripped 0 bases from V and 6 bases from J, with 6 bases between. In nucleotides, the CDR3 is TGCGCCAGCAGCTTGGAAGCCCCCGGGGAGCTGTTTTTT. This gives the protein CASSLEAPGELFF.

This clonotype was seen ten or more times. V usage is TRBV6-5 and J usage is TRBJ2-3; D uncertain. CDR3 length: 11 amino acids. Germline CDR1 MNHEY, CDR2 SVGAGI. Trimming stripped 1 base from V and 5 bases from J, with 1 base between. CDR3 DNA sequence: TGTGCCAGCAGTTACTTAGATACGCAGTATTTT. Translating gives CASSYLDTQYF.

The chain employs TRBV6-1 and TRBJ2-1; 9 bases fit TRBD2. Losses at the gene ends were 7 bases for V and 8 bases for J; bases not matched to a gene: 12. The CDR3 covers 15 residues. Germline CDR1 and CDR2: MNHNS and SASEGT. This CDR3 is CASNLFSGGVHEQFF. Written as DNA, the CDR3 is TGTGCCAGCAACCTTTTTAGCGGGGGTGTGCATGAGCAGTTCTTC.

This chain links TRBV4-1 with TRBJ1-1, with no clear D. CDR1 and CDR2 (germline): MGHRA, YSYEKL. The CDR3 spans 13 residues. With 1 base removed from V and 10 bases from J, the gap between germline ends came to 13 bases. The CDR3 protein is CASSQVLTRGAFF. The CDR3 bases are TGCGCCAGCAGCCAAGTTCTGACACGAGGAGCTTTCTTT.

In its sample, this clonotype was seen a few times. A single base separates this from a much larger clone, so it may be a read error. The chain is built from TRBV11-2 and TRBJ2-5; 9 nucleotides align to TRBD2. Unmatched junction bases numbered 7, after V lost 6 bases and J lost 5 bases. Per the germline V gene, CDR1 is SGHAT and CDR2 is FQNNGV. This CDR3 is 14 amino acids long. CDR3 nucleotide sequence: TGTGCCAGCAGGAAGAGCGGGGGGTGGGAGACCCAGTACTTC. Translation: CASRKSGGWETQYF.

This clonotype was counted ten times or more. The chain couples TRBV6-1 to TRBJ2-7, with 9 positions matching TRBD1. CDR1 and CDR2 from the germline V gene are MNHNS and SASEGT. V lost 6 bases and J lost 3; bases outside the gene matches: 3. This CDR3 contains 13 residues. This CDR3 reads CASRDRGNYEQYF. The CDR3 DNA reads TGTGCCAGCAGAGACAGGGGGAACTACGAGCAGTACTTC.

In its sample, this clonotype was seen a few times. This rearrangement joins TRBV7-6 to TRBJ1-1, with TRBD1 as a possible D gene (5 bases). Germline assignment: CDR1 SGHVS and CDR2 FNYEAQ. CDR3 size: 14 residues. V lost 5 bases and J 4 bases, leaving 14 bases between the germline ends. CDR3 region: CASSPGGKGTEAFF. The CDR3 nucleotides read TGTGCCAGCAGCCCCGGGGGGAAAGGCACTGAAGCTTTCTTT.

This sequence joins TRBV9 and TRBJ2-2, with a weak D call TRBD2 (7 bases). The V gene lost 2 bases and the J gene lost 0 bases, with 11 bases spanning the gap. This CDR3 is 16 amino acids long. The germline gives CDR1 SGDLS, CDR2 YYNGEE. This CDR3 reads CASSVGGLTNTGELFF. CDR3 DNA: TGTGCCAGCAGCGTGGGGGGGCTTACGAACACCGGGGAGCTGTTTTTT.

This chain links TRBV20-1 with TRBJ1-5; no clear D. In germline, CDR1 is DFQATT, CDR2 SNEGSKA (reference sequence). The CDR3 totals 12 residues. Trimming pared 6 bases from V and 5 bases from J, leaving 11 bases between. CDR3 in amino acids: CSAPFGDQPQHF. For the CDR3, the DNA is TGCAGTGCCCCGTTCGGTGATCAGCCCCAGCATTTT.

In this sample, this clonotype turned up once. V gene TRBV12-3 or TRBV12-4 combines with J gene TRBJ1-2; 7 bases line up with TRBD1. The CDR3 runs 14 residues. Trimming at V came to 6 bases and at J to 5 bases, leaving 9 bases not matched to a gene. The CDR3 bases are TGTGCCAGCAGGGGGACAGTTCCCCCTTATGGCTACACCTTC. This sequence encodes CASRGTVPPYGYTF.

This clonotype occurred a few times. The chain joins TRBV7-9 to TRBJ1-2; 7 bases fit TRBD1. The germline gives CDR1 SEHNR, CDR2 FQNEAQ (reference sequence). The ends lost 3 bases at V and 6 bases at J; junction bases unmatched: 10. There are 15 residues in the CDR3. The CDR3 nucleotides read TGTGCCAGCAGCTTTAGTTGGGGGACAGAAGATGGCTACACCTTC. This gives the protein CASSFSWGTEDGYTF.

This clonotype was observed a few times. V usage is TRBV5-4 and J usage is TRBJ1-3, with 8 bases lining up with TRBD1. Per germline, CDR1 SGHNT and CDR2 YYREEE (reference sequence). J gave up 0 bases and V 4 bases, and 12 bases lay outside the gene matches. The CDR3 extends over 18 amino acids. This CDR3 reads CASSVSDRGPISGNTIYF. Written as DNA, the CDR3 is TGTGCCAGCAGCGTATCCGACAGGGGTCCGATCTCTGGAAACACCATATATTTT.

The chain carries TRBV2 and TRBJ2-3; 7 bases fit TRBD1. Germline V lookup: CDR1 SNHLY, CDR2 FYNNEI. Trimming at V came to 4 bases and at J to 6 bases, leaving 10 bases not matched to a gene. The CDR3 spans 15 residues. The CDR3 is CASSGDSRLHDTQYF. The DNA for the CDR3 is TGTGCCAGCAGTGGGGACAGCCGTCTACATGATACGCAGTATTTT.